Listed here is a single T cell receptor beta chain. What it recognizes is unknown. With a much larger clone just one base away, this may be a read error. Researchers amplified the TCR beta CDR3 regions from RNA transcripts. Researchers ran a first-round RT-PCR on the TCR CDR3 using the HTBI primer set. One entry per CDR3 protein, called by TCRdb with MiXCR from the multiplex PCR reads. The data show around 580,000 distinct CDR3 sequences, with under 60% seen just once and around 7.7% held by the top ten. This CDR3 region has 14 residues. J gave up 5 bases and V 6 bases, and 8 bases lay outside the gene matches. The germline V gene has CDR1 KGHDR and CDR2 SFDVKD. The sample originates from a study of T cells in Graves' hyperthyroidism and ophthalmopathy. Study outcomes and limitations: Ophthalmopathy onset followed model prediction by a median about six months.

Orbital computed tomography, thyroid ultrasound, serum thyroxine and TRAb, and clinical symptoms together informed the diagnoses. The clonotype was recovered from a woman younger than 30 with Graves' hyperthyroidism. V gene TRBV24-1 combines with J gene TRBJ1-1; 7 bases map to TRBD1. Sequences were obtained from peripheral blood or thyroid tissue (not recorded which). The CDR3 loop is CATSYRQGGTEAFF. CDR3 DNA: TGTGCCACCAGTTACCGACAGGGCGGGACTGAAGCTTTCTTT.